A few counts support the clone carrying this T cell receptor (beta chain). Its antigen is undetermined. The data are from a study of shared clonotypes between healthy human individuals. Whole-study results and caveats: A few donors had roughly 5% of their naive CD4 clonotypes in common. Sequencing depth was expected to influence donor clonotype sharing. As a rule, naive subsets had a larger estimated richness than memory subsets. Non-shared clonotypes had lower generation probabilities than those shared by all four donors.

Assay: immunoSEQ multiplex PCR; the TCRdb copy retains only in-frame clones and omits some. The sample consists of hundreds of thousands of clones, around 67% of them appearing once. The CDR3 runs to 12 residues. V gave up 8 bases and J gave up 8 bases, with 12 bases separating them. Germline values: CDR1 MDHEN, CDR2 SYDVKM. Sequenced input: memory CD4+ T cells sorted from blood. Noted subset: CD45RA-negative fraction. The chain recombines TRBV28 with TRBJ1-4; possible D gene TRBD1, 6 bases. This receptor was taken from a woman aged 25 to 39 in good health. For the CDR3, the DNA is TGTGCCAGCGGGGGCGGGCACGAAAAACTGTTTTTT. This gives the protein CASGGGHEKLFF.